The sequence of this TCR beta chain was determined in a study of T-cell reconstitution after alpha-beta-depleted transplantation in children. This CDR3 comprises 14 residues. Germline V gene sequence: CDR1 SGHDT, CDR2 YYEEEE. The V segment lost 5 bases and the J segment 2 bases; nucleotides outside the gene matches: 6. During its preparation, the TCRbeta library received unique molecular identifiers. TCRdb re-derived calls from the PCR reads in MiXCR, one entry per CDR3 protein. The sample holds 250,000 to 400,000 distinct CDR3 sequences, roughly 25% seen once. This clonotype has just a few counts. Its antigen remains unknown. General study points: At the one-year point after transplant, T-cell counts and TCRbeta diversity were found to come mostly from T cells that had been newly produced.

This specimen was PBMCs, mostly from graft donor cells, taken 180 days after TCRalphabeta/CD19-depleted stem cell transplant. The chain combines TRBV5-6 with TRBJ2-7; TRBD2 agrees at 8 bases. The receptor's source is a male patient between 5 and 17 years old who had a stem cell transplant for acute lymphoblastic leukemia, so the T cells may come from the graft donor. In DNA, the CDR3 is TGTGCCAGCAGGAGCGGGAGCTTTACCTACGAGCAGTACTTC. This translates into CASRSGSFTYEQYF.